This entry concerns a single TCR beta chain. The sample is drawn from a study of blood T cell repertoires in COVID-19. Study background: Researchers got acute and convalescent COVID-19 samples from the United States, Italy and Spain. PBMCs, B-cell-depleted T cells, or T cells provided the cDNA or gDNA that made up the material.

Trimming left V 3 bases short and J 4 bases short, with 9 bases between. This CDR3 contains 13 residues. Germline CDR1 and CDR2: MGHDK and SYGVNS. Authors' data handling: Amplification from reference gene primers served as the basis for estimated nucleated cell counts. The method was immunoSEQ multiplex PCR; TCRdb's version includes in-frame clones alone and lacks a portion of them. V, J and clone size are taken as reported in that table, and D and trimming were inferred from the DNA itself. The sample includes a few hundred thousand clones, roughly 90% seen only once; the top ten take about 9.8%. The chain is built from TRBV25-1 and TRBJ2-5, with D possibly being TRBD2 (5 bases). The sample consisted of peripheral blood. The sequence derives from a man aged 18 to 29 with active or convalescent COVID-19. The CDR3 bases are TGTGCCAGCAGTGATAGAGGGTTAGAGACCCAGTACTTC. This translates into CASSDRGLETQYF.